The rows below give T cell receptor beta chains drawn from one sample of a study of metastatic and nonmetastatic thyroid tumors. TCRdb re-called clones from the PCR reads using MiXCR. This sample has 15,000 to 20,000 clones; roughly 24% occur once, and the top ten carry approximately 15%. Specimen: adjacent normal tissue. These receptors came from a female donor with papillary thyroid cancer or a benign thyroid nodule (not recorded which). Some clones in this sample may be carry-over from other donors' samples. Both conserved end residues are part of each CDR3. D genes are given only for firm matches. Some rows have no size entry. The others give once, few or many, or a class for an expanded clone.

V	size	D	J	CDR3	DNA
TRBV6-6	-	-	TRBJ2-1	CASGVQDRYYNEQFF	TGTGCCAGCGGAGTTCAGGACAGATACTACAATGAGCAGTTCTTC
TRBV5-4	many	TRBD1	TRBJ2-7	CASSSDYAGTGYYEQYF	TGTGCCAGCAGCAGTGATTATGCCGGGACAGGGTATTACGAGCAGTACTTC
TRBV20-1	few	TRBD2	TRBJ2-7	CSAPGTSGNPKGIHEQYF	TGCAGTGCCCCTGGGACTAGCGGGAACCCCAAGGGTATCCACGAGCAGTACTTC
TRBV20-1	-	TRBD1	TRBJ1-2	CSARGQGAENFYGYTF	TGCAGTGCTAGAGGACAGGGGGCGGAGAATTTCTATGGCTACACCTTC
TRBV11-1	-	TRBD1	TRBJ1-4	CASSQPGTDDEKLFF	TGTGCCAGCAGCCAACCCGGGACAGACGACGAAAAACTGTTTTTT
TRBV6-1	-	-	TRBJ2-5	CASSDAGFGGETQYF	TGTGCCAGCAGCGACGCCGGGTTCGGAGGGGAGACCCAGTACTTC
TRBV2	medium-sized	TRBD2	TRBJ2-1	CASRGTSGRARSYNEQFF	TGTGCCAGCAGGGGTACTAGCGGGAGGGCTCGGTCCTACAATGAGCAGTTCTTC
TRBV18	-	-	TRBJ1-2	CASSGGALGYTF	TGTGCCAGCTCAGGGGGGGCGCTGGGCTACACCTTC
TRBV5-1	medium-sized	-	TRBJ2-6	CASSPGDFFSSGANVLTF	TGCGCCAGCAGCCCTGGGGACTTTTTCTCCTCTGGGGCCAACGTCCTGACTTTC
TRBV19	-	-	TRBJ2-5	CASSLAVTAETQYF	TGTGCCAGTAGTCTTGCGGTCACGGCAGAGACCCAGTACTTC
TRBV5-7	medium-sized	-	TRBJ1-1	CASSYFDFNTEAFF	TGTGCCAGCAGTTATTTCGACTTTAACACTGAAGCTTTCTTT
TRBV27	many	TRBD1	TRBJ2-3	CASSPQTGVVADTQYF	TGTGCCAGCAGTCCACAGACAGGGGTGGTCGCAGATACGCAGTATTTT
TRBV6-2/TRBV6-3	many	-	TRBJ2-7	CASGVSGEQYF	TGTGCCAGCGGCGTATCGGGGGAGCAGTACTTC
TRBV19	-	TRBD1	TRBJ1-5	CASTDRGLGSNQPQHF	TGTGCCAGTACCGACAGGGGTTTAGGTAGCAATCAGCCCCAGCATTTT
TRBV10-3	-	-	TRBJ2-5	CAISEGSGRKTQYF	TGTGCCATCAGTGAGGGGTCAGGTAGGAAGACCCAGTACTTC
TRBV11-3	few	-	TRBJ1-1	CASSFKLLNTEAFF	TGTGCCAGCAGCTTTAAGCTCCTGAACACTGAAGCTTTCTTT
TRBV7-7	once	-	TRBJ2-6	CASSLDWTGANVLTF	TGTGCTAGCAGCTTGGATTGGACAGGGGCCAACGTCCTGACTTTC
TRBV24-1	-	-	TRBJ2-2	CATSSLTADTGELFF	TGTGCCACCAGTAGCCTTACGGCGGACACCGGGGAGCTGTTTTTT
TRBV20-1	-	-	TRBJ2-2	CSARQGGNTGELFF	TGCAGTGCTAGACAGGGAGGGAACACCGGGGAGCTGTTTTTT
TRBV5-1	-	TRBD1	TRBJ2-7	CASSTLGQGYEQYF	TGCGCCAGCAGCACATTGGGACAGGGCTACGAGCAGTACTTC
TRBV11-3	few	-	TRBJ2-3	CASSSGHSRTDTQYF	TGTGCCAGCAGCAGCGGGCACAGTCGCACAGATACGCAGTATTTT
TRBV10-2	-	-	TRBJ2-2	CASSETDGSGELFF	TGCGCCAGCAGCGAAACGGACGGGTCCGGGGAGCTGTTTTTT
TRBV6-1	few	TRBD2	TRBJ2-1	CASGAGVMDEQFF	TGTGCCAGCGGAGCGGGAGTTATGGATGAGCAGTTCTTC
TRBV12-3/TRBV12-4	-	-	TRBJ2-1	CASRTAANEQFF	TGTGCCAGCAGGACCGCCGCCAATGAGCAGTTCTTC
TRBV12-3/TRBV12-4	-	-	TRBJ2-3	CASAFRDADTQYF	TGTGCCAGCGCTTTCCGGGACGCCGATACGCAGTATTTT
TRBV20-1	many	TRBD1	TRBJ1-5	CSGQGGGGNQPQHF	TGCAGCGGACAGGGAGGAGGGGGCAATCAGCCCCAGCATTTT
TRBV7-9	-	-	TRBJ1-1	CASSSWGLEAFF	TGTGCCAGCAGCTCATGGGGGTTGGAAGCTTTCTTT
TRBV15	-	-	TRBJ1-2	CATSNSLGYTF	TGTGCCACCAGCAATTCATTGGGCTACACCTTC
TRBV2	few	TRBD1	TRBJ2-7	CASSGADRLDSYEQYF	TGTGCCAGCAGTGGAGCGGACAGGCTCGACTCCTACGAGCAGTACTTC
TRBV7-9	-	TRBD2	TRBJ2-7	CASSLTSGRAEQYF	TGTGCCAGCAGCTTGACTAGCGGGAGGGCCGAGCAGTACTTC
TRBV20-1	medium-sized	-	TRBJ1-1	CSAFNLQGSNTEAFF	TGCAGTGCCTTCAACCTACAGGGATCGAACACTGAAGCTTTCTTT
TRBV11-2	-	-	TRBJ2-3	CASSFWTAGESF	TGTGCCAGCAGCTTCTGGACGGCCGGAGAGAGTTTT
TRBV27	many	-	TRBJ2-7	CASSLVTGRNYEQYF	TGTGCCAGCAGTCTCGTGACAGGGAGGAACTACGAGCAGTACTTC
TRBV28	-	-	TRBJ2-3	CASRDHHPTDTQYF	TGTGCCAGCAGAGATCACCATCCCACAGATACGCAGTATTTT
TRBV5-1	-	TRBD2	TRBJ2-1	CASNQGTSVNEQFF	TGCGCCAGCAACCAAGGGACTAGTGTCAATGAGCAGTTCTTC
TRBV12-5	few	TRBD1	TRBJ1-1	CASGPGTVGPFF	TGTGCTAGTGGGCCTGGGACAGTCGGACCTTTCTTT
TRBV6-1	-	-	TRBJ2-1	CASRQRTVATYNEQFF	TGTGCCAGCAGACAGAGGACAGTGGCCACGTACAATGAGCAGTTCTTC
TRBV20-1	-	-	TRBJ1-1	CSAPDSGGINTEAFF	TGCAGTGCCCCGGACAGCGGGGGGATAAACACTGAAGCTTTCTTT
TRBV5-1	-	-	TRBJ1-6	CASSFVTDNSPLHF	TGCGCCAGCAGCTTCGTGACAGATAATTCACCCCTCCACTTT
TRBV6-1	-	-	TRBJ1-2	CASKGENYGYTF	TGTGCCAGCAAAGGGGAAAACTATGGCTACACCTTC
TRBV19	few	-	TRBJ2-1	CASSIEGYNEQFF	TGTGCCAGTAGTATTGAAGGTTACAATGAGCAGTTCTTC